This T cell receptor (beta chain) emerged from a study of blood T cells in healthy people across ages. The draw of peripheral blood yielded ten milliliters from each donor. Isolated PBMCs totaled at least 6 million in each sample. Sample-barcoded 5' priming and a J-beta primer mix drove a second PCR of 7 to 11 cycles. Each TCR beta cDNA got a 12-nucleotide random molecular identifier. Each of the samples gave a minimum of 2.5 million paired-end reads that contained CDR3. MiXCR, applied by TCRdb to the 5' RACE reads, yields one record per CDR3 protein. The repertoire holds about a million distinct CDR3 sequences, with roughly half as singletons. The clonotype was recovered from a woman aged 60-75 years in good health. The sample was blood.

CDR3 bases: TGTGCCACCAGCAGAGATCCCCATGGTTACAATGAGCAGTTCTTC. Its protein is CATSRDPHGYNEQFF. The chain combines TRBV15 with TRBJ2-1; D not resolved. The length of the CDR3 is 15 residues. The V end was cut by 0 bases, the J end by 4 bases, with 10 bases between. Germline V gene sequence: CDR1 LNHNV, CDR2 YYDKDF (reference sequence).